What follows are 16 T cell receptor beta chains derived from one specimen sequenced in a study of blood T cell repertoires in COVID-19. Clones were sequenced by immunoSEQ multiplex PCR, and TCRdb holds only the in-frame ones, with some missing. In the table there are roughly 34,000 clones, 90% to 95% of which are singletons. The source material was peripheral blood. The receptors were gathered from a man in his sixties with active or convalescent COVID-19.

The chain couples TRBV6-5 to TRBJ1-2, with D possibly TRBD1 on 6 matching bases. Per germline, CDR1 MNHEY and CDR2 SVGAGI. Trimming took 6 bases from V and 8 from J, leaving 13 bases between them. The CDR3 has 12 residues. CDR3 region: CASRVFGTGYTF. The CDR3 region has the DNA TGTGCCAGCAGAGTCTTCGGGACAGGCTACACCTTC.

The chain uses TRBV10-2 and TRBJ2-3; D is unclear. V lost 7 bases and J lost 3, with 8 bases in between. The CDR3 extends over 12 amino acids. The germline V gene encodes CDR1 WSHSY and CDR2 SAAADI. CDR3 in DNA: TGCGCCAGCACCGAGCGAACAGATACGCAGTATTTT. Amino acid sequence: CASTERTDTQYF.

The gene calls are TRBV28 and TRBJ2-7; D is possibly TRBD1 (6 bases). The CDR3 runs to 16 residues. Trimming shortened V by 2 bases and J by 6 bases, and 20 bases separated the two germline ends. Germline assignment: CDR1 MDHEN and CDR2 SYDVKM. CDR3 in DNA: TGTGCCAGCAGTTTAATAGGGACACGGAACCCCCGCGAGCAGTACTTC. Translation: CASSLIGTRNPREQYF.

CDR3 coding DNA: TGTGCCAGGGGACTAGCGTTATCCTACGAGCAGTACTTC. This translates into CARGLALSYEQYF. The chain uses TRBV6-4 and TRBJ2-7; 10 bases fit TRBD2. The CDR3 is 13 residues long. From germline, CDR1 is MRHNA and CDR2 SNTAGT. V trimming: 9 bases; J trimming: 1 base; junction bases outside the gene matches: 3.

The J gene is TRBJ2-1, the V gene TRBV7-2; 10 bases align to TRBD2. The CDR3 length is 16 residues. Trimming removed 7 bases from V and 7 bases from J; junction bases left unmatched: 13. Germline CDR1 SGHTA, CDR2 FQGNSA. The CDR3 region has the DNA TGTGCCAGCACTCTACTAGCGGGATATATCTGGAATGAGCAGTTCTTC. Protein sequence: CASTLLAGYIWNEQFF. The entire variable domain, with the rest obtained from reference TRBV7-2 and TRBJ2-1, is as follows: GAGVSQSPSNKVTEKGKDVELRCDPISGHTALYWYRQSLGQGLEFLIYFQGNSAPDKSGLPSDRFSAERTGGSVSTLTIQRTQQEDSAVYLCASTLLAGYIWNEQFFGPGTRLTVL.

The CDR3 loop reads CASSLRQGNSPLHF. DNA of the CDR3: TGTGCCAGCAGCCTTCGACAGGGGAATTCACCCCTCCACTTT. The chain carries TRBV7-8 and TRBJ1-6; 8 nucleotides line up with TRBD1. This CDR3 is 14 amino acids long. Germline CDR1 SGHVS, CDR2 FQNEAQ. The V and J ends lost 5 bases and 7 bases, in that order; junction bases with no gene match: 4.

This rearrangement joins TRBV3-1 (or the pseudogene TRBV3-2) to TRBJ1-1; perhaps TRBD1 as D (6 bases). This CDR3 region has 13 residues. Germline CDR1 LGHDT, CDR2 YNNKEL (reference sequence). V dropped 4 bases and J dropped 4 bases, with 10 bases sitting between them. CDR3 region: CASSLQGTTEAFF. CDR3 in DNA: TGTGCCAGCAGCCTTCAGGGGACCACTGAAGCTTTCTTT.

This sequence joins TRBV28 and TRBJ2-5; 8 bases match TRBD2. There are 12 residues in the CDR3. V dropped 5 bases and J dropped 6; count of bases not matched to a gene: 2. Germline values: CDR1 MDHEN, CDR2 SYDVKM. CDR3 loop: CASSSGSQTQYF. Here the CDR3 DNA reads TGTGCCAGCAGTAGCGGGAGCCAGACCCAGTACTTC.

The chain is built from TRBV3-1 (or the pseudogene TRBV3-2) and TRBJ2-7, with 12 bases fitting TRBD1. This CDR3 region has 16 residues. CDR1 LGHDT and CDR2 YNNKEL come from the germline V gene (reference sequence). V trimming: 4 bases; J trimming: 3 bases; junction bases outside the gene matches: 7. The CDR3 loop reads CASSPGDRGLIYEQYF. CDR3 coding DNA: TGTGCCAGCAGCCCAGGGGACAGGGGGCTAATCTACGAGCAGTACTTC.

The rearrangement links TRBV19 to TRBJ1-3; D not certain. Germline V gene data show CDR1 as LNHDA and CDR2 as SQIVND (reference sequence). Trimming took 6 bases from V and 0 from J, leaving 12 bases between them. CDR3 length: 15 amino acids. The chain's CDR3 is CASSRIGDSGNTIYF. The DNA for the CDR3 is TGTGCCAGTAGCCGAATTGGAGACTCTGGAAACACCATATATTTT.

The V and J genes are TRBV29-1 and TRBJ1-2; 8 nucleotides match TRBD1. The CDR3 has 13 residues. Germline V gene data show CDR1 as SQVTM and CDR2 as ANQGSEA. The J segment lost 7 bases and the V segment lost 4 bases, leaving 8 bases of the junction unmatched. The CDR3 bases are TGCAGCGTTGTCCCCCAGGGGGCAGGTGGCTACACCTTC. Its translation is CSVVPQGAGGYTF.

This chain connects TRBV18 to TRBJ2-3, with D possibly TRBD2 on 5 matching bases. This CDR3 comprises 17 residues. V lost 3 bases, J lost 2 bases, and 18 bases lay in between. Looked up from germline, CDR1 is KGHSH and CDR2 is LQKENI. CDR3 sequence: CASSPTESERTTDTQYF. The CDR3 DNA is TGTGCCAGCTCACCTACCGAGTCGGAGCGGACCACAGATACGCAGTATTTT.

The chain joins TRBV14 to TRBJ1-5; D gene uncertain. V was clipped by 2 bases and J by 0 bases, with 2 bases between them. CDR1 is SGHDN and CDR2 is FVKESK in the germline V gene. The CDR3 covers 13 residues. In DNA, the CDR3 is TGTGCCAGCAGCCAATATAGCAATCAGCCCCAGCATTTT. Protein sequence: CASSQYSNQPQHF.

The chain recombines TRBV29-1 with TRBJ2-5; tentative D call: TRBD2 (5 bases). The CDR3 has 14 amino acids. V was trimmed by 0 bases and J by 4 bases, leaving 12 bases between them. Germline V gene sequence: CDR1 SQVTM, CDR2 ANQGSEA. In DNA, the CDR3 is TGCAGCGTTGAAGACGGCGGGTCGGGAGAGACCCAGTACTTC. Translation gives CSVEDGGSGETQYF. The full variable domain, in which reference TRBV29-1 and TRBJ2-5 provide the parts outside the CDR3, is SAVISQKPSRDICQRGTSLTIQCQVDSQVTMMFWYRQQPGQSLTLIATANQGSEATYESGFVIDKFPISRPNLTFSTLTVSNMSPEDSSIYLCSVEDGGSGETQYFGPGTRLLVL.

The CDR3 sequence: CASSVVGLEDEQYF. Written as DNA, the CDR3 is TGTGCCAGCAGCGTGGTGGGACTAGAGGACGAGCAGTACTTC. The J gene is TRBJ2-7, the V gene TRBV9, with 8 bases that match TRBD2. Losses at the gene ends were 2 bases for V and 5 bases for J; bases not matched to a gene: 6. Germline CDR1 SGDLS, CDR2 YYNGEE. The CDR3 length is 14 residues.

This chain's CDR3 is CASGLAGGPRGTDTQYF. The CDR3 region has the DNA TGTGCTAGTGGTTTAGCGGGAGGGCCAAGGGGCACAGATACGCAGTATTTT. The chain links TRBV12-5 to TRBJ2-3, with 10 bases identical to TRBD2. The trim removed 3 bases at V and 1 base at J, leaving 7 bases unmatched. Germline V lookup: CDR1 LGHNT, CDR2 FRNRAP. CDR3 size: 17 residues. Filled out from reference TRBV12-5 and TRBJ2-3, the complete variable domain reads DARVTQTPRHKVTEMGQEVTMRCQPILGHNTVFWYRQTMMQGLELLAYFRNRAPLDDSGMPKDRFSAEMPDATLATLKIQPSEPRDSAVYFCASGLAGGPRGTDTQYFGPGTRLTVL.